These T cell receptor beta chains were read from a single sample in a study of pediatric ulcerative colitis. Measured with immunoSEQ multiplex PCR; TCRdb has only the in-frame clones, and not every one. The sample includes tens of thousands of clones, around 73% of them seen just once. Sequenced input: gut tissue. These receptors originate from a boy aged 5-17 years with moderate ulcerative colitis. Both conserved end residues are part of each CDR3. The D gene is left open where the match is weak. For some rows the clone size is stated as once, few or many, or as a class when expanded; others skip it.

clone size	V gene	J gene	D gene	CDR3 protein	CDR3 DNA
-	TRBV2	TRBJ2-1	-	CAGARGEQFF	TGTGCCGGGGCCAGGGGTGAGCAGTTCTTC
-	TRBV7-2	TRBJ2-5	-	CASSLQAGPETQYF	TGTGCCAGCAGCTTACAGGCGGGACCAGAGACCCAGTACTTC
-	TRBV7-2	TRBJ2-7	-	CASSLAGGGYEQYF	TGTGCCAGCAGCTTAGCGGGCGGAGGTTACGAGCAGTACTTC
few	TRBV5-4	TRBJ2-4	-	CASSLQWASGIQYF	TGTGCCAGCAGCTTGCAGTGGGCTTCGGGCATTCAGTACTTC
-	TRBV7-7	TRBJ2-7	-	CASSLTGIDEQYF	TGTGCTAGCAGCTTAACGGGGATCGACGAGCAGTACTTC
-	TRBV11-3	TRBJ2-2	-	CASSAPLGANTGELFF	TGTGCCAGCAGCGCCCCACTAGGGGCAAACACCGGGGAGCTGTTTTTT
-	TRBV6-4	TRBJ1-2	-	CASSEGPGAAYGYTF	TGTGCCAGCAGTGAGGGTCCAGGGGCCGCCTATGGCTACACCTTC
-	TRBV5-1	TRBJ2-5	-	CASSEVSDSQETQYF	TGCGCCAGCAGTGAGGTCTCGGACTCTCAAGAGACCCAGTACTTC
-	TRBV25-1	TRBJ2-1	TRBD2	CASSLSGSFYNEQFF	TGTGCCAGCAGCCTTAGCGGGAGTTTCTACAATGAGCAGTTCTTC
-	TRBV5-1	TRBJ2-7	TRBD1	CASSLPGQGSLWEQYF	TGCGCCAGCAGCCTACCCGGACAGGGGAGTTTGTGGGAGCAGTACTTC
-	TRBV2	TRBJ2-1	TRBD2	CASSEWVAGDNEQFF	TGTGCCAGCAGTGAATGGGTAGCGGGAGACAATGAGCAGTTCTTC
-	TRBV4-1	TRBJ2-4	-	CASSQDIQNIQYF	TGCGCCAGCAGCCAAGATATCCAAAACATTCAGTACTTC
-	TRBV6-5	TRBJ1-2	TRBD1	CASTVTGGSYGYTF	TGTGCCAGCACCGTCACAGGGGGTTCCTACGGCTACACCTTC
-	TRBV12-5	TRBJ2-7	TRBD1	CASGFQGASEQYF	TGTGCTAGTGGTTTTCAGGGGGCGAGCGAGCAGTACTTC
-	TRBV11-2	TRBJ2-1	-	CASSLVRGLTYNEQFF	TGTGCCAGCAGCTTAGTTAGGGGATTAACCTACAATGAGCAGTTCTTC
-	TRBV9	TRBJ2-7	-	CASSPGGGSSTYEQYF	TGTGCCAGCAGCCCAGGCGGTGGGAGTTCGACCTACGAGCAGTACTTC
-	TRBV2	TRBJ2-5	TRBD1	CASSTGQGGETQYF	TGTGCCAGCAGTACAGGACAGGGAGGAGAGACCCAGTACTTC
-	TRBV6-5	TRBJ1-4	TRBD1	CASSYVTGDEKLFF	TGTGCCAGCAGTTACGTGACAGGGGATGAAAAACTGTTTTTT
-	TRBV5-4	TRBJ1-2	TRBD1	CASSFPGQGLNGYTF	TGTGCCAGCAGCTTCCCGGGACAGGGGTTGAATGGCTACACCTTC
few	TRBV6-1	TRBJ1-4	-	CASSEGRMEKLFF	TGTGCCAGCAGTGAAGGTCGAATGGAAAAACTGTTTTTT
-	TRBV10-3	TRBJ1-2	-	CAISDANYGYTF	TGTGCCATCAGTGATGCTAACTATGGCTACACCTTC
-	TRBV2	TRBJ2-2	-	CASSEVAGWTGELFF	TGTGCCAGCAGTGAGGTGGCAGGTTGGACCGGGGAGCTGTTTTTT
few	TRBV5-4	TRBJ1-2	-	CASSLSYRAAAF	TGTGCCAGCAGCTTGAGTTACCGGGCAGCGGCGTTC
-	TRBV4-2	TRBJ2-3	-	CASSQERAGEGTDTQYF	TGTGCCAGCAGCCAAGAGCGGGCAGGGGAAGGTACAGATACGCAGTATTTT
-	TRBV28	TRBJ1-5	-	CASSFRQLHQPQHF	TGTGCCAGCAGTTTCCGACAGCTCCATCAGCCCCAGCATTTT
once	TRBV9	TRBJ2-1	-	CASSVGWDEQFF	TGTGCCAGCAGCGTAGGGTGGGATGAGCAGTTCTTC
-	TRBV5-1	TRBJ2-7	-	CASSTHQGWGGYEQYF	TGCGCCAGCAGCACCCATCAGGGCTGGGGAGGCTACGAGCAGTACTTC
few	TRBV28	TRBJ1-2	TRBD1	CASSFVTGGTYGYTF	TGTGCCAGCAGTTTCGTCACAGGGGGTACCTATGGCTACACCTTC
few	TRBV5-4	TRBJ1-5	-	CASSLRESGNQPQHF	TGTGCCAGCAGCTTAAGGGAGTCGGGCAATCAGCCCCAGCATTTT
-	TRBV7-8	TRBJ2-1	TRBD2	CASSLVRGDYNEQFF	TGTGCCAGCAGCTTAGTTCGGGGGGACTACAATGAGCAGTTCTTC
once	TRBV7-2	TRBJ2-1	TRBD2	CASSLGRGGPYNEQFF	TGTGCCAGCAGCTTAGGACGGGGGGGACCCTACAATGAGCAGTTCTTC
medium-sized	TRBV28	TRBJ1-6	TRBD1	CASSSAGTGGINSPLHF	TGTGCCAGCAGTTCGGCCGGGACAGGAGGGATTAATTCACCCCTCCACTTT
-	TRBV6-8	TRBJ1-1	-	CASSREVGAFF	TGTGCCAGCAGCCGGGAAGTCGGAGCTTTCTTT
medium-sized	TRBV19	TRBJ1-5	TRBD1	CASRRDSLYSNQPQHF	TGTGCCAGTAGGCGGGACAGCCTTTATAGCAATCAGCCCCAGCATTTT
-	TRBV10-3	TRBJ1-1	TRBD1	CAISVQGRPTEAFF	TGTGCCATCAGTGTACAGGGGAGGCCCACTGAAGCTTTCTTT
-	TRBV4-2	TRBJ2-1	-	CASSQDSYYNEQFF	TGTGCCAGCAGCCAAGACAGCTACTACAATGAGCAGTTCTTC